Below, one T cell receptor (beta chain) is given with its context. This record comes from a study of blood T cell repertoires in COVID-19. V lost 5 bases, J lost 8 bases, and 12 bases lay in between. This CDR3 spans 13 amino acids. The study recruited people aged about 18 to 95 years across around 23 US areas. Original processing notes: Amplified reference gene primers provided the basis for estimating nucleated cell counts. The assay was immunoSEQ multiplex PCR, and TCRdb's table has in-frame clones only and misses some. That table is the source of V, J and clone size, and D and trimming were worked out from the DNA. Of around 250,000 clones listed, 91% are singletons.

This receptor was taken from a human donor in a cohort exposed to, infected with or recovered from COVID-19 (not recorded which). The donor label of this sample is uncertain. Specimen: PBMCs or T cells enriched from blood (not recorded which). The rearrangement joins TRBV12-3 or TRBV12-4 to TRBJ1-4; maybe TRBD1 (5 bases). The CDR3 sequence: CASSVQGREKLFF. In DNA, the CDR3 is TGTGCCAGCAGTGTCCAGGGTCGCGAAAAACTGTTTTTT.